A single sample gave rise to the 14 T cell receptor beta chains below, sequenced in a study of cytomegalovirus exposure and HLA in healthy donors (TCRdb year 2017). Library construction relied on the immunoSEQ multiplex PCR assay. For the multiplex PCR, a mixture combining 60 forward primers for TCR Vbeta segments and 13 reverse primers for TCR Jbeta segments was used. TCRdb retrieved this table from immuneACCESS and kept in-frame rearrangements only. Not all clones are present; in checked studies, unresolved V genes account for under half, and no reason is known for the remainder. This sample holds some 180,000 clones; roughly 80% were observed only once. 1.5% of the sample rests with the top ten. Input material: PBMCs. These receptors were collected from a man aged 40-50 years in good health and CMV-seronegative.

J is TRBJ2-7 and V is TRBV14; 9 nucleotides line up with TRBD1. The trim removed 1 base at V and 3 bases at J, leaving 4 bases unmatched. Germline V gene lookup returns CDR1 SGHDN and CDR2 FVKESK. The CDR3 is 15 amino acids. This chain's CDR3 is CASSQAGTGRYEQYF. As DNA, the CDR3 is TGTGCCAGCAGCCAAGCCGGGACAGGGCGCTACGAGCAGTACTTC.

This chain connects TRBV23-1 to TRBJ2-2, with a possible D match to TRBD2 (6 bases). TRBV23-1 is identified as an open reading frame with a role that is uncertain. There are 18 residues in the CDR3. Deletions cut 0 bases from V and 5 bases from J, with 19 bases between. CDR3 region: CASSQSLGAGSRTGELFF. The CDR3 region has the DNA TGCGCCAGCAGTCAATCCCTCGGGGCCGGGAGTCGGACCGGGGAGCTGTTTTTT.

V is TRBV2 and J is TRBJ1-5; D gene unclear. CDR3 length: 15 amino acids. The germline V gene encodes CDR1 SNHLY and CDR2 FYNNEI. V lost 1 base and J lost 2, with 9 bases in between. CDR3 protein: CASSEGSGGNQPQHF. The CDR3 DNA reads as TGTGCCAGCAGTGAAGGGTCGGGAGGCAATCAGCCCCAGCATTTT.

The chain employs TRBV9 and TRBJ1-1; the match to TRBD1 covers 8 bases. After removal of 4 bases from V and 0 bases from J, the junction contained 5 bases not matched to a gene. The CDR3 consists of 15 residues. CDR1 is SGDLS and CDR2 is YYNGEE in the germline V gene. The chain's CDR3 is CASSPQGALNTEAFF. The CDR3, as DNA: TGTGCCAGCAGCCCCCAGGGGGCTTTGAACACTGAAGCTTTCTTT.

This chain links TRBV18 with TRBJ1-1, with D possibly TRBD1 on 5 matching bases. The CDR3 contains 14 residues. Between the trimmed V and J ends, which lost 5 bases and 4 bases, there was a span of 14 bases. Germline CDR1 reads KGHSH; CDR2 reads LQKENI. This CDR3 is CASSSMDTATEAFF. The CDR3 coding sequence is TGTGCCAGCTCATCTATGGACACCGCCACTGAAGCTTTCTTT.

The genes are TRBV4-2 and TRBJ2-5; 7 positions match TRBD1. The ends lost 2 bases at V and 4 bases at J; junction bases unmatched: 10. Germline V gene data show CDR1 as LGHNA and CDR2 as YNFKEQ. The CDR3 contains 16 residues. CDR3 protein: CASSQNTGVAPETQYF. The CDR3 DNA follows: TGTGCCAGCAGCCAAAATACAGGGGTAGCCCCAGAGACCCAGTACTTC.

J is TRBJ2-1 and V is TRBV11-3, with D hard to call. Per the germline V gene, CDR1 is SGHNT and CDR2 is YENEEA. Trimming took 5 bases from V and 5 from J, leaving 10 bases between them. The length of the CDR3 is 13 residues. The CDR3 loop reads CASSPRGNNEQFF. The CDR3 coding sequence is TGTGCCAGCAGCCCCCGTGGCAACAATGAGCAGTTCTTC. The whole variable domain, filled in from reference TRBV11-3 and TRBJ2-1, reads EAGVVQSPRYKIIEKKQPVAFWCNPISGHNTLYWYLQNLGQGPELLIRYENEEAVDDSQLPKDRFSAERLKGVDSTLKIQPAELGDSAVYLCASSPRGNNEQFFGPGTRLTVL.

CDR3: CASSVAEANTGELFF. Here the CDR3 DNA reads TGTGCCAGCAGCGTAGCTGAGGCGAACACCGGGGAGCTGTTTTTT. The chain links TRBV9 to TRBJ2-2; D is uncertain. The CDR3 length is 15 residues. V was trimmed by 0 bases and J by 0 bases, leaving 6 bases between them. Germline loops: CDR1 SGDLS, CDR2 YYNGEE.

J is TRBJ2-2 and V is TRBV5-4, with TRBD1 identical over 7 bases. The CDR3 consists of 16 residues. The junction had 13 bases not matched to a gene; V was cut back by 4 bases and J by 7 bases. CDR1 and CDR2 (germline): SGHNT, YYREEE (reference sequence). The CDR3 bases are TGTGCCAGCAGCCCCGAGACAGGGAGTGGAGGCGGGGAGCTGTTTTTT. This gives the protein CASSPETGSGGGELFF.

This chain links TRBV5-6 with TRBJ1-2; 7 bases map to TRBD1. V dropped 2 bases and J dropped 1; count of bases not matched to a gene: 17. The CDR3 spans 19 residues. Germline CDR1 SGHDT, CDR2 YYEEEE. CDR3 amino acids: CASSFRTGQSIAVNYGYTF. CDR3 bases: TGTGCCAGCAGCTTTCGGACGGGACAGAGTATCGCAGTTAACTATGGCTACACCTTC.

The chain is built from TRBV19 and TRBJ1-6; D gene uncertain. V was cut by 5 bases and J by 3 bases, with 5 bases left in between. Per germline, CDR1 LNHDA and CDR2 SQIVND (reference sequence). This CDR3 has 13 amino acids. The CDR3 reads CASSSFYNSPLHF. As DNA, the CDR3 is TGTGCCAGTAGTTCTTTCTATAATTCACCCCTCCACTTT.

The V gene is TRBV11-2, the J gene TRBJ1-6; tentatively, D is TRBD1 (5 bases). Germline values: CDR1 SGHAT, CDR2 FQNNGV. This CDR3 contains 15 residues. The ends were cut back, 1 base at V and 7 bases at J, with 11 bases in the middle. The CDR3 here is CASSLVQGQNSPLHF. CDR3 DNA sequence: TGTGCCAGCAGCTTAGTCCAGGGCCAAAATTCACCCCTCCACTTT.

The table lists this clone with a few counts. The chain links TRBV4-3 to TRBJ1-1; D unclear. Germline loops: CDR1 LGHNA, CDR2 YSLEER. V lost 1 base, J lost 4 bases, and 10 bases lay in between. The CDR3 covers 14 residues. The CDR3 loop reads CASSQARLGTEAFF. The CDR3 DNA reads TGCGCCAGCAGCCAAGCGCGACTGGGCACTGAAGCTTTCTTT.

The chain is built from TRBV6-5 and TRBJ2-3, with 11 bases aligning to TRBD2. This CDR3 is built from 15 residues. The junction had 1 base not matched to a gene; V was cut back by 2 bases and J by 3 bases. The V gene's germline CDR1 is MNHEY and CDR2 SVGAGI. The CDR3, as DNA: TGTGCCAGCAGTTACCGACTAGCGGGGACAGATACGCAGTATTTT. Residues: CASSYRLAGTDTQYF.